This passage covers 11 T cell receptor beta chains from one sample sequenced in a study of blood T cell repertoires in COVID-19. Assay: immunoSEQ multiplex PCR; the TCRdb copy retains only in-frame clones and omits some. The profile shows approximately 210,000 clones, less than 85% of them singletons. Sample: peripheral blood. The receptor set was obtained from a woman of 80 years or more with acute or convalescent COVID-19.

This chain uses TRBV12-3 or TRBV12-4 with TRBJ2-5; possibly TRBD1 for D (5 bases). Trimming removed 6 bases from V and 3 bases from J, with 11 bases in between. CDR3 length: 13 amino acids. This chain's CDR3 is CASSPDTEETQYF. The DNA of the CDR3 is TGTGCCAGCAGCCCGGACACTGAAGAGACCCAGTACTTC.

As DNA, the CDR3 is TGTGCCTGGAGCCAACAGGCACTATATGGCTACACCTTC. Encoded protein: CAWSQQALYGYTF. The J gene is TRBJ1-2, the V gene TRBV30, with TRBD1 as a possible D gene (5 bases). V was pared by 3 bases and J by 5 bases, with 13 bases between. The germline gives CDR1 GTSNPN, CDR2 SVGIG (reference sequence). The CDR3 contains 13 residues.

The sample holds one count of this clone. The chain carries TRBV2 and TRBJ1-2; possibly TRBD1 for D (6 bases). V shed 6 bases and J shed 7 bases, with 18 bases lying between them. This CDR3 has 14 amino acids. The V gene's germline CDR1 is SNHLY and CDR2 FYNNEI. In DNA form, the CDR3 reads TGTGCCAGCAGCGCACTCCTCTCCAGGGGTGGCTACACCTTC. Protein sequence: CASSALLSRGGYTF.

The CDR3 DNA is TGTGCCAGCAGCTTGGGCGGACTTGGCCACGAGCAGTACTTC. As protein: CASSLGGLGHEQYF. The chain uses TRBV5-4 and TRBJ2-7, with a tentative D call TRBD2 (5 bases). Germline V gives CDR1 SGHNT, CDR2 YYREEE (reference sequence). V lost 0 bases and J lost 5, with 12 bases in between. The CDR3 consists of 14 residues.

This clone has more than one count but fewer than ten. The chain links TRBV19 to TRBJ2-3, with D perhaps TRBD1 (5 bases). Trimming removed 0 bases from V and 3 bases from J, with 13 bases in between. The CDR3 covers 16 residues. Germline CDR1 is LNHDA and CDR2 is SQIVND (reference sequence). In DNA form, the CDR3 reads TGTGCCAGTAGTATAGACAGGGCCTACACGACAGATACGCAGTATTTT. Protein product: CASSIDRAYTTDTQYF.

V is TRBV6-4 and J is TRBJ2-1, with TRBD2 identical over 13 bases. The CDR3 covers 19 residues. Trimming removed 5 bases from V and 6 bases from J; junction bases left unmatched: 16. Germline-derived CDR1 and CDR2 are MRHNA and SNTAGT. CDR3 nucleotide sequence: TGTGCCAGCAGTCTCGGACTAGCGGGGGATTTACGTCCCCCCAATGAGCAGTTCTTC. This gives the protein CASSLGLAGDLRPPNEQFF.

V and J are TRBV4-2 and TRBJ2-6, with D tentatively TRBD2 (7 bases). Germline assignment: CDR1 LGHNA and CDR2 YNFKEQ. V lost 6 bases to trimming and J lost 4 bases, with 16 bases between them. The CDR3 is 16 residues long. The CDR3 is CASRKGGDAGANVLTF. The CDR3 bases are TGTGCCAGCAGAAAAGGGGGGGATGCCGGGGCCAACGTCCTGACTTTC.

This clone showed up just once. The chain combines TRBV19 with TRBJ2-1; 11 bases agree with TRBD2. The CDR3 is 18 amino acids. The V segment lost 4 bases and the J segment 0 bases; nucleotides outside the gene matches: 8. Germline CDR1 is LNHDA and CDR2 is SQIVND (reference sequence). The CDR3 DNA sequence: TGTGCCAGTAGTAGGGCTAGCGGGGGGTCAAGCTCCTACAATGAGCAGTTCTTC. This sequence encodes CASSRASGGSSSYNEQFF.

The table lists this clone with a count of one. The rearrangement uses TRBV6-6 and TRBJ2-7; TRBD2 aligns across 7 bases. Looked up from germline, CDR1 is MNHNY and CDR2 is SVGAGI (reference sequence). The CDR3 has 14 residues. V trimming: 6 bases; J trimming: 7 bases; junction bases outside the gene matches: 12. The CDR3 coding sequence is TGTGCCAGCAGCCGCGGACTAGACCTAGGAGAGCAGTACTTC. Its protein is CASSRGLDLGEQYF.

The chain carries TRBV6-5 and TRBJ1-2; 10 bases match TRBD1. CDR1 MNHEY and CDR2 SVGAGI come from the germline V gene. V gave up 11 bases and J gave up 4 bases; unmatched junction bases: 10. The CDR3 has 14 residues. CDR3 residues: CAGSETGGIYGYTF. Written as DNA, the CDR3 is TGTGCCGGATCAGAGACAGGGGGCATCTATGGCTACACCTTC.

The chain uses TRBV15 and TRBJ2-1; D may be TRBD2 (5 bases). CDR1 is LNHNV, CDR2 YYDKDF, per germline (reference sequence). CDR3 length: 15 residues. V lost 3 bases to trimming and J lost 5 bases, with 14 bases between them. CDR3 nucleotide sequence: TGTGCCACCAGCAGGCTCGATCTAGCAAACAATGAGCAGTTCTTC. Protein sequence: CATSRLDLANNEQFF.